This T cell receptor (beta chain) derives from a study of shared clonotypes between healthy human individuals. Broader study findings: Memory subsets generally showed lower estimated richness than naive subsets.

The count of this clone is one. Its antigen is not known. Data came from immunoSEQ multiplex PCR; TCRdb stores just in-frame clones and leaves some out. Here the sample spans around 650,000 clones, about 96% being singletons. V was pared by 8 bases and J by 2 bases, with 13 bases between. Germline loops: CDR1 MNHEY, CDR2 SMNVEV (reference sequence). The CDR3 runs to 13 residues. As defined, naive CD8 cells were CD45RO-negative and positively selected for CCR7, with terminally differentiated effector memory CD45RA+ cells excluded. The V call is TRBV27, the J call TRBJ2-7; a possible D gene is TRBD1 (5 bases). This clonotype originated in a woman under 40 in good health. Material: naive CD8+ T cells sorted from blood. This CDR3 is CASSPGPPYEQYF. The CDR3 DNA reads as TGTGCCAGCTCTCCAGGGCCCCCCTACGAGCAGTACTTC.